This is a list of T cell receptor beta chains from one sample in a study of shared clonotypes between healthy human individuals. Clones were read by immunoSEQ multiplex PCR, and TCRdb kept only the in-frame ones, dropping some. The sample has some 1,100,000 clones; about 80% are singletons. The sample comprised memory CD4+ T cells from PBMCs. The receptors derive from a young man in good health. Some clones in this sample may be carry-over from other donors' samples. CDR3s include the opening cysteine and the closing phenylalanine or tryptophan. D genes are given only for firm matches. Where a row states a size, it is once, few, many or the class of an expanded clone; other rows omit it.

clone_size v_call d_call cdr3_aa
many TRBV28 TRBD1 CASSLGDSYRNQPQHF
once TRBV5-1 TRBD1 CASSAGTGAGEQYF
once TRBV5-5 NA CASSLFSAPNYEQYF
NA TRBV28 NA CASSFRPLGTQYF
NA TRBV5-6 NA CASSPQNLVGSSGELFF
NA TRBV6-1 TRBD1 CASSESRQGMYQETQYF
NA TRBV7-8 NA CASSFDRNTGELFF
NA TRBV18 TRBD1 CASSSGTGDYEQYF
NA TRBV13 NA CASSPPPWGKKEAKNIQYF
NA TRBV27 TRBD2 CASSSSTSGVQETQYF
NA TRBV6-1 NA CASSEVEYQPQHF
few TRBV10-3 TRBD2 CAISESNLGLAGGRNEQFF
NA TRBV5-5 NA CASSLREISYEQYF
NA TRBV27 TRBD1 CASSQKLFRTGVGGNTIYF
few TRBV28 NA CASSLPQGRTQPQHF
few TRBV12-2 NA CARPKHGELFF
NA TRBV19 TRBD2 CASREEGTSGAYEQYF